This TCR beta chain stems from a study of blood T cell repertoires in COVID-19. In the study overall: The samples span acute and convalescent COVID-19 from the United States, Italy and Spain. From T cells, B-cell-depleted T cells, or PBMCs came the material, which was cDNA or gDNA.

Germline V lookup: CDR1 SGHTA, CDR2 FQGNSA. V gave up 5 bases and J gave up 4 bases, with 14 bases separating them. There are 14 residues in the CDR3. This table comes from immunoSEQ multiplex PCR, and its TCRdb copy is limited to in-frame clones, with some not included. Counted here are nearly 250,000 clones, roughly nine tenths occurring once; the ten biggest clones make up under 2%. Sequenced sample: peripheral blood. The gene calls are TRBV7-2 and TRBJ1-2; the D is unclear. The receptor comes from a woman aged 55-69 years who had recovered from COVID-19. The CDR3 here is CASSPTGSSYGYTF. CDR3 bases: TGTGCCAGCAGCCCAACCGGGAGCTCCTATGGCTACACCTTC. Combining the CDR3 with reference TRBV7-2 and TRBJ1-2 gives the whole variable domain GAGVSQSPSNKVTEKGKDVELRCDPISGHTALYWYRQSLGQGLEFLIYFQGNSAPDKSGLPSDRFSAERTGGSVSTLTIQRTQQEDSAVYLCASSPTGSSYGYTFGSGTRLTVV.